The 3 T cell receptor beta chains reported below all come from one sample, sequenced in a study of CD8+CD57+ T cells in acquired aplastic anemia. The template used for profiling TCR beta VDJ and CDR3 was genomic DNA. TCRdb recomputed calls from the reads with MiXCR, one row per CDR3 protein. This table has roughly 58,000 distinct CDR3 sequences, around 55% appearing once. The source material was sorted CD4+, CD8+, or CD8+CD57+ T cells (not recorded which) from PBMCs. The receptors derive from a human donor in good health, serving as a control.

This chain uses TRBV10-1 with TRBJ1-2; D possibly corresponds to TRBD1 (5 bases). The V gene's germline CDR1 is WNHNN and CDR2 SYGVQD (reference sequence). This CDR3 region has 13 residues. V was trimmed by 4 bases and J by 6 bases, leaving 12 bases between them. The CDR3 spells CASSVGAGNGYTF. CDR3 DNA: TGCGCCAGCAGTGTAGGGGCAGGGAATGGCTACACCTTC.

The chain uses TRBV10-1 and TRBJ1-1; 7 bases are shared with TRBD1. J was trimmed by 5 bases and V by 7 bases; bases with no gene match: 7. This CDR3 is built from 13 residues. Looked up from germline, CDR1 is WNHNN and CDR2 is SYGVQD (reference sequence). The CDR3 region is CASNQGVGTEAFF. CDR3 in DNA: TGCGCCAGCAACCAGGGGGTAGGAACTGAAGCTTTCTTT.

The genes are TRBV15 and TRBJ2-7, with 7 bases matching TRBD2. V was clipped by 5 bases and J by 4 bases; unmatched bases: 11. Germline lookup yields CDR1 LNHNV and CDR2 YYDKDF (reference sequence). The CDR3 runs 15 residues. The CDR3 region has the DNA TGTGCCACCAGCGTATCGGGACTGGGAGGGTACGAGCAGTACTTC. As protein: CATSVSGLGGYEQYF.